This is a list of T cell receptor beta chains from one sample in a study of blood T cells in healthy people across ages. In TCRdb, the 5' RACE reads were re-called with MiXCR into one record per CDR3 protein. The table has 890,000 or so distinct CDR3 sequences, around 62% seen once. Sequencing was performed on blood. The receptors originated from a man aged 25 to 40 in good health. The CDR3 runs from the conserved cysteine through the conserved F or W. The D gene is left open where the match is weak. Rows may omit the clone size; those that give it use once, few, many or a size class.

j_call | d_call | v_call | clone_size | cdr3_length | cdr3_aa | cdr3_nt
TRBJ2-3 | TRBD1 | TRBV12-3/TRBV12-4 | . | 15 | CASCLGTGNLDTQYF | TGTGCCAGCTGCCTAGGGACAGGGAATCTAGATACGCAGTATTTT
TRBJ2-5 | . | TRBV4-3 | . | 15 | CASSQDPTTQETQYF | TGCGCCAGCAGCCAAGATCCGACTACACAAGAGACCCAGTACTTC
TRBJ2-3 | . | TRBV13 | . | 14 | CASSPTGEGDTQYF | TGTGCCAGCAGCCCGACAGGGGAGGGAGATACGCAGTATTTT
TRBJ2-3 | TRBD2 | TRBV11-3 | . | 17 | CASSPRTAGGNTDTQYF | TGTGCCAGCAGCCCGAGAACAGCGGGGGGTAACACAGATACGCAGTATTTT
TRBJ1-4 | . | TRBV5-1 | . | 16 | CASGGQGSQPVEKLFF | TGCGCCAGCGGCGGGCAGGGTAGCCAGCCGGTGGAAAAACTGTTTTTT
TRBJ2-1 | TRBD1 | TRBV6-5 | . | 16 | CASSYSRDRGWNEQFF | TGTGCCAGCAGTTACTCTAGGGACAGGGGTTGGAATGAGCAGTTCTTC
TRBJ2-7 | TRBD2 | TRBV28 | . | 15 | CASTVSGGRVNEQYF | TGTGCCAGCACCGTCTCGGGGGGGCGGGTGAACGAGCAGTACTTC
TRBJ2-1 | . | TRBV4-3 | . | 16 | CASSPDSVVNPAEQFF | TGCGCCAGCAGCCCGGACAGCGTCGTAAATCCGGCTGAGCAGTTCTTC
TRBJ2-7 | TRBD2 | TRBV6-2/TRBV6-3 | . | 18 | CASSLDLAGDTSTYEQYF | TGTGCCAGCAGTCTCGACCTAGCGGGGGACACCTCGACCTACGAGCAGTACTTC
TRBJ2-6 | . | TRBV5-1 | . | 16 | CASSFTGPQGANVLTF | TGCGCCAGCAGCTTCACAGGGCCGCAAGGGGCCAACGTCCTGACTTTC
TRBJ2-1 | TRBD1 | TRBV15 | . | 15 | CATSGRDRGVNEQFF | TGTGCCACCAGCGGCCGGGACAGGGGAGTCAATGAGCAGTTCTTC
TRBJ1-6 | . | TRBV5-5 | . | 16 | CASSLEAVVLFSPLRF | TGTGCCAGCAGCTTGGAGGCAGTCGTCTTATTTTCACCCCTCCGCTTT
TRBJ2-1 | TRBD2 | TRBV6-5 | once | 16 | CASSTSGGEPYNEQFF | TGTGCCAGCAGTACTAGCGGGGGGGAACCCTACAATGAGCAGTTCTTC
TRBJ2-1 | . | TRBV20-1 | once | 14 | CSARGTSSWNEQFF | TGCAGTGCTAGGGGGACTTCCTCCTGGAATGAGCAGTTCTTC
TRBJ2-1 | . | TRBV7-2 | once | 14 | CASSSARGQETQFF | TGTGCCAGCAGCTCCGCTCGGGGACAAGAGACCCAGTTCTTC
TRBJ1-4 | . | TRBV6-5 | . | 15 | CASSYGRAGNEKLFF | TGTGCCAGCAGTTACGGCAGGGCCGGGAATGAAAAACTGTTTTTT
TRBJ2-5 | . | TRBV4-3 | once | 18 | CASSQDRSGGPSWSTQYF | TGCGCCAGCAGCCAAGATAGGTCGGGGGGCCCCTCATGGTCGACCCAGTACTTC
TRBJ2-3 | . | TRBV3-1 | few | 16 | CASSQEGTGLADTQYF | TGTGCCAGCAGCCAAGAAGGAACAGGGCTCGCAGATACGCAGTATTTT